This entry features one T cell receptor beta chain sequence. Reverse transcription of about 0.5 to 1 ug RNA used random hexamers. Using its own MiXCR run on the immunoSEQ multiplex PCR reads, TCRdb lists one record per CDR3 protein. The table shows about 300,000 distinct CDR3 sequences, with 75% to 85% occurring only once. This record belongs to a study of CD8 T cells in Susac syndrome. The ends were cut back, 4 bases at V and 5 bases at J, with 15 bases in the middle. Germline CDR1 is SEHNR and CDR2 is FQNEAQ (reference sequence). CDR3 length: 15 residues. It was treatment-naive patients with stable or active relapsing-remitting disease who made up the multiple sclerosis controls.

The chain links TRBV7-9 to TRBJ2-1; D is unclear. The sample was CD8+ T cells from PBMCs. This receptor was obtained from a human donor with multiple sclerosis. The CDR3 protein is CASSSEGNPDNEQFF. The CDR3 DNA sequence: TGTGCCAGCAGCTCCGAAGGGAACCCTGACAATGAGCAGTTCTTC.